This TCR beta chain was profiled in a study of T cells in Graves' hyperthyroidism and ophthalmopathy. Amplified TCR beta CDR3 regions derived from RNA transcripts. Researchers ran a first-round RT-PCR on the TCR CDR3 using the HTBI primer set. TCRdb passed the multiplex PCR reads through MiXCR, listing each CDR3 protein once. The top ten hold around two thirds of the sample, which has 130,000 to 150,000 distinct CDR3 sequences, 22% seen once. In making diagnoses, clinical symptoms, serum thyroxine and TRAb, thyroid ultrasound and orbital computed tomography were all used. Germline CDR1 and CDR2: SGHTA and FQGTGA. CDR3 length: 14 amino acids. V was cut by 5 bases and J by 7 bases, with 12 bases left in between.

This TCR was sampled from a woman in her forties or fifties with Graves' hyperthyroidism that later progressed to Graves' ophthalmopathy. The chain carries TRBV7-3 and TRBJ1-6, with no clear D. Sequencing was carried out using blood. CDR3 DNA: TGTGCCAGCAGCCAAGATGGGAGGAATTCACCCCTCCACTTT. It yields the protein CASSQDGRNSPLHF. Using reference TRBV7-3 and TRBJ1-6 for the parts outside the CDR3, the full variable domain is GAGVSQTPSNKVTEKGKYVELRCDPISGHTALYWYRQSLGQGPEFLIYFQGTGAADDSGLPNDRFFAVRPEGSVSTLKIQRTERGDSAVYLCASSQDGRNSPLHFGNGTRLTVT.